This TCR beta chain emerged from a study of T cells in Graves' hyperthyroidism and ophthalmopathy. Study results and limitations: Expanded thyroid clonotypes (above 0.001) were mostly also found in blood.

Amplification of TCR beta CDR3 regions used RNA as the template. First-round RT-PCR of the TCR CDR3 relied on the HTBI primer set. TCRdb called the multiplex PCR reads again in MiXCR, with one record for every CDR3 protein. The sample yields 300,000 to 450,000 distinct CDR3 sequences, 15% to 20% seen once. CDR1 is GTSNPN and CDR2 is SVGIG in the germline V gene (reference sequence). Trimming shortened V by 5 bases and J by 0 bases, and 16 bases separated the two germline ends. The CDR3 sequence is 15 residues long. To note about this clonotype: Antigen unknown.

This TCR came from a middle-aged woman with Graves' ophthalmopathy. V is TRBV30 and J is TRBJ1-1; D perhaps matches TRBD1 (6 bases). The sequenced sample consisted of blood. The CDR3 DNA reads as TGTGCCTGGGGGACAACACAGCTGATGAACACTGAAGCTTTCTTT. Amino acid sequence: CAWGTTQLMNTEAFF.